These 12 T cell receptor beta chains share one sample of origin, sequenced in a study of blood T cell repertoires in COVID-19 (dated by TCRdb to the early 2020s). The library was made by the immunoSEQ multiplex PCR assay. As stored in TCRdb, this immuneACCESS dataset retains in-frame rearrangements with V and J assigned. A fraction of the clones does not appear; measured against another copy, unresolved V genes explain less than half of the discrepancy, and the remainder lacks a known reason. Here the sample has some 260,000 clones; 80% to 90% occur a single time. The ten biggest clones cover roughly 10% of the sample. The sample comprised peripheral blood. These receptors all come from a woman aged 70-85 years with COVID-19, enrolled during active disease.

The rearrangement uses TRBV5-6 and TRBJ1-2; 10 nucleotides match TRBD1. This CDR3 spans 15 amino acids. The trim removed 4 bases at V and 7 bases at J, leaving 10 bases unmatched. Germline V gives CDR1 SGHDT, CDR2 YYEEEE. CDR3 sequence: CASSKPGQGFFGYTF. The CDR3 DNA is TGTGCCAGCAGCAAACCGGGACAGGGGTTTTTTGGCTACACCTTC.

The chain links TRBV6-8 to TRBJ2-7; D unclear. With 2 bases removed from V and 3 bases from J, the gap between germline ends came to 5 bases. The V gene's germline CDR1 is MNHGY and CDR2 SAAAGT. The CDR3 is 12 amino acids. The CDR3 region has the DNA TGTGCCAGCAGTTACCCCAACTACGAGCAGTACTTC. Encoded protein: CASSYPNYEQYF.

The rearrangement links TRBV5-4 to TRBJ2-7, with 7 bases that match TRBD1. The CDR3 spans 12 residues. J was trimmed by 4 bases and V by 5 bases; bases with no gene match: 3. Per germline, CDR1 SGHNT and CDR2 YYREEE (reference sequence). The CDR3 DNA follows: TGTGCCAGCAGTAGGGACAGTTACGAGCAGTACTTC. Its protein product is CASSRDSYEQYF.

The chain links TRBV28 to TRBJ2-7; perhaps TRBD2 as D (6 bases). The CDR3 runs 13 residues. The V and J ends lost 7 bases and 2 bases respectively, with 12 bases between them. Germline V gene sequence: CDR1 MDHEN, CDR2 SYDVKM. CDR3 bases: TGTGCCAGCACTAGCGTTACTACCTACGAGCAGTACTTC. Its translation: CASTSVTTYEQYF. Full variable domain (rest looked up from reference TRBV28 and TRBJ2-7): DVKVTQSSRYLVKRTGEKVFLECVQDMDHENMFWYRQDPGLGLRLIYFSYDVKMKEKGDIPEGYSVSREKKERFSLILESASTNQTSMYLCASTSVTTYEQYFGPGTRLTVT.

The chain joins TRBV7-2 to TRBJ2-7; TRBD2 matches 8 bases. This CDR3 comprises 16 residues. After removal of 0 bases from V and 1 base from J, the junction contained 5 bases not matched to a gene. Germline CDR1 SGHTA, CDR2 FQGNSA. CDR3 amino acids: CASSLAPSGSSYEQYF. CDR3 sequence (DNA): TGTGCCAGCAGCTTAGCTCCGAGCGGGAGTTCCTACGAGCAGTACTTC.

CDR3 sequence (DNA): TGTGCCTGGAGTGGGGGATTAGCGGGAGGGTTTACAGATACGCAGTATTTT. Amino acids: CAWSGGLAGGFTDTQYF. This sequence joins TRBV30 and TRBJ2-3; 11 bases are shared with TRBD2. Germline CDR1 GTSNPN, CDR2 SVGIG (reference sequence). The ends lost 1 base at V and 3 bases at J; junction bases unmatched: 9. The CDR3 is 17 residues long.

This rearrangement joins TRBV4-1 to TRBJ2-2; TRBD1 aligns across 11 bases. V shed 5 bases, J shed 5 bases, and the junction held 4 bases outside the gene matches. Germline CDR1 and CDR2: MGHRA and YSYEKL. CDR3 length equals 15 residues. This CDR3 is CASSTRDRGTGELFF. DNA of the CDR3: TGCGCCAGCAGCACTCGGGACAGGGGGACCGGGGAGCTGTTTTTT.

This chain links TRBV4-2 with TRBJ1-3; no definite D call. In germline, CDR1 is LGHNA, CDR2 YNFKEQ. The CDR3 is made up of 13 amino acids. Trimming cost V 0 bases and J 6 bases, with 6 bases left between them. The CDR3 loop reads CASSQDYSNTIYF. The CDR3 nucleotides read TGTGCCAGCAGCCAAGACTACTCAAACACCATATATTTT.

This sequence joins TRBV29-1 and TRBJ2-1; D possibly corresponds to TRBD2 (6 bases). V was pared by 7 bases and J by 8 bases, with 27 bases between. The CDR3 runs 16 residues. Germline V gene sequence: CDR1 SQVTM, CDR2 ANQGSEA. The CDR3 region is CSAGGSVPTPSDEQFF. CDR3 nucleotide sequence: TGCAGCGCCGGTGGGTCCGTGCCGACCCCTAGCGATGAGCAGTTCTTC.

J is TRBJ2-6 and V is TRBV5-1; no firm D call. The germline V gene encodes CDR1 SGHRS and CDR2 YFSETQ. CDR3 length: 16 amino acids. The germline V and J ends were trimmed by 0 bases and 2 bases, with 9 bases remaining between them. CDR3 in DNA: TGCGCCAGCAGCTTGGCCGGTGCTGCTGGGGCCAACGTCCTGACTTTC. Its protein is CASSLAGAAGANVLTF.

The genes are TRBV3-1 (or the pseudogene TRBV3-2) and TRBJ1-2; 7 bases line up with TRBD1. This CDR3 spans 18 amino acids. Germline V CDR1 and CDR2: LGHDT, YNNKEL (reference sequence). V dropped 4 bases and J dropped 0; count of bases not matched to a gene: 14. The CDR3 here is CASSLDRVPVSANYGYTF. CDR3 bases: TGTGCCAGCAGCCTTGACAGGGTACCTGTCAGCGCTAACTATGGCTACACCTTC.

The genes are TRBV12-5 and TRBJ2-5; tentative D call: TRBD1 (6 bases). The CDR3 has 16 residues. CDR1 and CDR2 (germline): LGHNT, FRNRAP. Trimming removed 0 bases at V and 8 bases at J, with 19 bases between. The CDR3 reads CASGLVPRDTRETQYF. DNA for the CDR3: TGTGCTAGTGGTTTGGTCCCCCGGGACACAAGAGAAACCCAGTACTTC.